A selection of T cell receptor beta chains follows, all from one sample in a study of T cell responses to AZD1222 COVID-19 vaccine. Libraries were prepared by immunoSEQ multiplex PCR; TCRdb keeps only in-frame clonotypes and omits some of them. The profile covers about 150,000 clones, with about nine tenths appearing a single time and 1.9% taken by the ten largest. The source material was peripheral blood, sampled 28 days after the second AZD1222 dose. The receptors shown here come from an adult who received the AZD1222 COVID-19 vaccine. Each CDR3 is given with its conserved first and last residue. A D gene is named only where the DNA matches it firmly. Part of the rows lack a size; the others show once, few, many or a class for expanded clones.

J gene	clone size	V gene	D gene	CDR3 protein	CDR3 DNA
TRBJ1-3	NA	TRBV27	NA	CASSATWAGNTIYF	TGTGCCAGCAGTGCCACTTGGGCTGGAAACACCATATATTTT
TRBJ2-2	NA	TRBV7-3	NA	CASSPGLAGELFF	TGTGCCAGCAGCCCGGGGCTAGCCGGGGAGCTGTTTTTT
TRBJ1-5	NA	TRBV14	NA	CASSQQGFNQPQHF	TGTGCCAGCAGCCAACAGGGGTTCAATCAGCCCCAGCATTTT
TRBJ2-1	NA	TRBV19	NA	CASSEGGGGDNEQFF	TGTGCCAGTAGCGAGGGAGGGGGGGGCGATAATGAGCAGTTCTTC
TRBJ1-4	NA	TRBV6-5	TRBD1	CASSADRGQKLFF	TGTGCCAGCAGCGCGGACAGGGGGCAAAAACTGTTTTTT
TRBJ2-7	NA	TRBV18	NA	CASSPGKTGLSYEQYF	TGTGCCAGCTCACCGGGAAAGACAGGATTATCCTACGAGCAGTACTTC
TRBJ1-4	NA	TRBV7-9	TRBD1	CASSSQGSTNEKLFF	TGTGCCAGCAGCTCACAGGGGTCAACTAATGAAAAACTGTTTTTT
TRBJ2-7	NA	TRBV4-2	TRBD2	CASSQDASGGTYEQYF	TGTGCCAGCAGCCAGGACGCTAGCGGGGGTACCTACGAGCAGTACTTC
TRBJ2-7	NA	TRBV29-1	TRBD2	CSVVAGGYEQYF	TGCAGCGTTGTAGCGGGAGGGTACGAGCAGTACTTC
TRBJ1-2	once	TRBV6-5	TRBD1	CASSTGGDLGGYTF	TGTGCCAGCAGTACAGGGGGTGATTTAGGTGGCTACACCTTC
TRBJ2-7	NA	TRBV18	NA	CASSPPSRSFGEQYF	TGTGCCAGCTCACCACCGTCGCGGAGCTTTGGGGAGCAGTACTTC
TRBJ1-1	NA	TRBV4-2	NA	CASSQDLVQINTEAFF	TGTGCCAGCAGCCAAGATCTTGTACAGATTAACACTGAAGCTTTCTTT
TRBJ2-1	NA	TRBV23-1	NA	CASLRGLKTGFGSSYNEQFF	TGCGCCAGCCTCCGGGGGCTAAAAACAGGGTTCGGGAGCTCCTACAATGAGCAGTTCTTC
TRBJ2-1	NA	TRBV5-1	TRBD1	CASSLEGTDYNEQFF	TGCGCCAGCAGCTTGGAAGGGACAGACTACAATGAGCAGTTCTTC
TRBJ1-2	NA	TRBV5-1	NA	CASSPTSGDGGYGYTF	TGCGCCAGCAGCCCGACATCGGGGGATGGTGGCTATGGCTACACCTTC
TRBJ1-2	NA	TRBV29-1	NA	CSVGGGYYGYTF	TGCAGCGTTGGGGGCGGTTACTATGGCTACACCTTC
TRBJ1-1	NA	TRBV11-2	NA	CASSVVGGSEAFF	TGTGCCAGCAGCGTCGTTGGGGGGAGTGAAGCTTTCTTT
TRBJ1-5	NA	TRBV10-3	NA	CAISQRELNSNQPQHF	TGTGCCATCAGTCAACGGGAGCTTAATAGCAATCAGCCCCAGCATTTT
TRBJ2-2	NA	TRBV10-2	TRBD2	CASSTSGRGTGELFF	TGCGCCAGCAGTACGAGCGGGAGGGGGACCGGGGAGCTGTTTTTT
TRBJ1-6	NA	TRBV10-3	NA	CAIRGQDSPLHF	TGTGCCATCAGGGGGCAGGATTCACCCCTCCACTTT
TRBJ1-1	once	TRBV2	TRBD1	CARGDSSNTEAFF	TGTGCCAGAGGGGACAGCTCGAACACTGAAGCTTTCTTT
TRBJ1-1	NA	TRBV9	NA	CASSKEGRGNTEAFF	TGTGCCAGCAGCAAAGAGGGGCGGGGGAACACTGAAGCTTTCTTT
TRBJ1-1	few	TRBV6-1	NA	CASSEVGTEAFF	TGTGCCAGCAGTGAAGTTGGCACTGAAGCTTTCTTT
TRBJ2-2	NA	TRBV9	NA	CASTLFGGSNTGELFF	TGTGCCAGCACTTTATTCGGGGGCTCGAACACCGGGGAGCTGTTTTTT
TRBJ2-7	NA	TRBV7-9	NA	CASSLAGALNYEQYF	TGTGCCAGCAGCTTAGCAGGAGCCCTTAACTACGAGCAGTACTTC
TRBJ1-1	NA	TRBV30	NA	CAWQGATEAFF	TGTGCCTGGCAGGGTGCCACTGAAGCTTTCTTT
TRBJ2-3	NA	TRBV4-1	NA	CASSQVTSTDTQYF	TGCGCCAGCAGCCAAGTTACTAGCACAGATACGCAGTATTTT
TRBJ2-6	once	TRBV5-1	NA	CASSLGPGANVLTF	TGCGCCAGCAGCTTGGGACCTGGGGCCAACGTCCTGACTTTC
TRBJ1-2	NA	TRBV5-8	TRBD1	CASSLARGQGNYGYTF	TGTGCCAGCAGCTTGGCACGCGGACAGGGTAACTATGGCTACACCTTC
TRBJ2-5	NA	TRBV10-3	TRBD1	CAAGTGEGETQYF	TGTGCCGCAGGGACAGGGGAGGGGGAGACCCAGTACTTC
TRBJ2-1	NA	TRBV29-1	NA	CSGGDHEQFF	TGCAGCGGTGGGGATCATGAGCAGTTCTTC
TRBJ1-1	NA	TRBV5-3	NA	CARSFYQAWLNTEAFF	TGTGCCAGAAGCTTTTACCAAGCGTGGCTGAACACTGAAGCTTTCTTT
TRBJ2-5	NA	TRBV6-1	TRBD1	CASSEWGTARGETQYF	TGTGCCAGCAGTGAATGGGGGACAGCCCGGGGAGAGACCCAGTACTTC
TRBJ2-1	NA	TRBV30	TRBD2	CAWSVRQGSGRLGEQFF	TGTGCCTGGAGTGTACGTCAAGGTAGCGGGAGACTCGGTGAGCAGTTCTTC
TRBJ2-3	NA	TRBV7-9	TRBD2	CASSLGHGLVVDTQYF	TGTGCCAGCAGCTTAGGCCACGGACTAGTAGTAGATACGCAGTATTTT
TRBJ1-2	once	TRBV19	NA	CASSNRDPRYGYTF	TGTGCCAGTAGCAACAGGGACCCGCGTTATGGCTACACCTTC
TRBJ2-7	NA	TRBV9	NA	CASSSVGGPTHEQYF	TGTGCCAGCAGCTCCGTGGGGGGTCCCACCCACGAGCAGTACTTC
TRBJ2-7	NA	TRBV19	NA	CASSKRDLSYEQYF	TGTGCCAGTAGTAAACGGGACCTCTCCTACGAGCAGTACTTC
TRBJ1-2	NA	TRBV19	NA	CASSRGSKGVYGYTF	TGTGCCAGTAGTCGGGGAAGTAAAGGCGTCTATGGCTACACCTTC
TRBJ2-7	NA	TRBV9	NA	CASSEGPGAGYLLEQYF	TGTGCCAGCAGCGAGGGCCCCGGAGCGGGTTATCTTCTAGAGCAGTACTTC
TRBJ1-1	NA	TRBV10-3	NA	CAISEVDSEAFF	TGTGCCATCAGTGAAGTTGATTCTGAAGCTTTCTTT
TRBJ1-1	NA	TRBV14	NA	CASTAGARNTEAFF	TGTGCCAGCACGGCAGGGGCAAGGAACACTGAAGCTTTCTTT
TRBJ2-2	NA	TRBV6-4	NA	CASSDSLDTGELFF	TGTGCCAGCAGTGACTCTCTGGACACCGGGGAGCTGTTTTTT
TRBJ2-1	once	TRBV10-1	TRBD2	CASSVYELAGSWGDYNEQFF	TGCGCCAGCAGTGTGTATGAACTAGCGGGCTCCTGGGGGGATTACAATGAGCAGTTCTTC
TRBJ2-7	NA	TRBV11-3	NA	CASSLGGAEQYF	TGTGCCAGCAGCTTAGGGGGGGCCGAGCAGTACTTC
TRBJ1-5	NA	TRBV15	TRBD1	CATSRDQPGGSQPQHF	TGTGCCACCAGCAGAGATCAGCCAGGGGGCAGTCAGCCCCAGCATTTT
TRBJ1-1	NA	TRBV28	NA	CASTTSPVGTEAFF	TGTGCCAGCACCACCTCTCCCGTTGGGACTGAAGCTTTCTTT